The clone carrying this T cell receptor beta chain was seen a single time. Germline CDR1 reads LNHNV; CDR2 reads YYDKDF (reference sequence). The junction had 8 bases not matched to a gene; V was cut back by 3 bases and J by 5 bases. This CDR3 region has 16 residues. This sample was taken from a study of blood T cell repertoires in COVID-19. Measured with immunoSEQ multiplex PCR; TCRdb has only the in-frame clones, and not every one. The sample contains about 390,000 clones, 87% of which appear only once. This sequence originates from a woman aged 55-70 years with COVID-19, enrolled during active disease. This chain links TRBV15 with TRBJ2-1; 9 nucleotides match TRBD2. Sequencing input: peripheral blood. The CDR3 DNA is TGTGCCACCAGCAGGGGGGGGGCTAGCGGGGACAATGAGCAGTTCTTC. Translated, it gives CATSRGGASGDNEQFF.